This T cell receptor (beta chain) was retrieved from a study of T cells in Graves' hyperthyroidism and ophthalmopathy. Amplification yielded TCR beta CDR3 regions, with RNA transcripts as the source. When the TCR CDR3 underwent first-round RT-PCR, the HTBI primer set was used. One entry per CDR3 protein results from TCRdb running MiXCR on the multiplex PCR reads. The table includes 500,000 or so distinct CDR3 sequences, over 15% detected once. Germline V gene lookup returns CDR1 LNHNV and CDR2 YYDKDF (reference sequence). V shed 2 bases and J 5 bases; nucleotides not matched to a gene: 4. The CDR3 contains 15 residues. Disease duration was under 3 months in the ophthalmopathy patients, who also had a Clinical Activity Score of at least 3 and a NOSPECS grade of at least 4. The PBMCs had their origin in less than 13 ml of fresh peripheral blood. This clonotype was observed many times. Its target is unknown.

The study, taken as a whole, reports: Clonotypes that were expanded in thyroid above 0.001 mostly appeared in blood too.

The sequencing sample was made of blood. The chain links TRBV15 to TRBJ2-1, with 9 bases matching TRBD1. This TCR was recovered from a woman aged 18-29 years with Graves' ophthalmopathy. Written as DNA, the CDR3 is TGTGCCACCAGCAGATTCCGGGACAGGGACAATGAGCAGTTCTTC. Amino acids: CATSRFRDRDNEQFF.